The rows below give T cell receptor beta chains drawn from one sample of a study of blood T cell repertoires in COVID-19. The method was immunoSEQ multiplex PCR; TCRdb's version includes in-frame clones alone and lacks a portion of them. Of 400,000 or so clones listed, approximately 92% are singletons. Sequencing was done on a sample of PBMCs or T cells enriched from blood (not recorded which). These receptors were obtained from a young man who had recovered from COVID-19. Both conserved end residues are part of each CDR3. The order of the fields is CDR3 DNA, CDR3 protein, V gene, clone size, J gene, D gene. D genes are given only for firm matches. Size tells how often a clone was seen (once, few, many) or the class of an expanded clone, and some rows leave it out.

TGCAGTGCTAGTCCGGGACTAGAGTACGAGCAGTACTTC CSASPGLEYEQYF TRBV20-1 - TRBJ2-7 TRBD2
TGCGCCAGCAGCTTGGGGCAGGGGGCTTGGGGCACTGAAGCTTTCTTT CASSLGQGAWGTEAFF TRBV5-1 once TRBJ1-1 TRBD1
TGTGCCAGCAGTTTAGGGACAGGGGATAATAGCAATCAGCCCCAGCATTTT CASSLGTGDNSNQPQHF TRBV28 - TRBJ1-5 TRBD1
TGTGCCAGCAGTTTTCGCGCCGTAGCCCAGCATTTT CASSFRAVAQHF TRBV28 - TRBJ1-5 -
TGTGCCAGCAGCCAAGACCCGCCAGGGAACGGAAACACCATATATTTT CASSQDPPGNGNTIYF TRBV3-1/TRBV3-2 once TRBJ1-3 -
TGTGCCAGAGACCCCGCAGGGTATCCTGAAGCTTTCTTT CARDPAGYPEAFF TRBV19 - TRBJ1-1 -
TGCGCCAGCAGCCAAGTGGGAGGTCGGGCCACTAACTATGGCTACACCTTC CASSQVGGRATNYGYTF TRBV4-1 - TRBJ1-2 -
TGTGCCAGTAGTAGGGAGGGGAAGATTGACACCGGGGAGCTGTTTTTT CASSREGKIDTGELFF TRBV19 - TRBJ2-2 TRBD2
TGTGCCATCAGTGAGTTCGGACAGGGATATGAAAAACTGTTTTTT CAISEFGQGYEKLFF TRBV10-3 - TRBJ1-4 TRBD1
TGTGCCAGCAGTGAAGCGGGGGCAGGCAATCAGCCCCAGCATTTT CASSEAGAGNQPQHF TRBV2 - TRBJ1-5 -
TGTGCCAGCAGGCCAGCGCCGAACACCGGGGAGCTGTTTTTT CASRPAPNTGELFF TRBV6-4 - TRBJ2-2 -
TGTGCCAGCAGTTACTTTACAGGGTCCAGGTTGGGGGGCTACACCTTC CASSYFTGSRLGGYTF TRBV6-6 - TRBJ1-2 -
TGTGCCAGCAGCTTACCCTCTGATAATTCACCCCTCCACTTT CASSLPSDNSPLHF TRBV7-9 - TRBJ1-6 -
TGCGCCAGCAGCTTGGACCCTCTCGGACAGGGGAACGAGCAGTACTTC CASSLDPLGQGNEQYF TRBV5-1 - TRBJ2-7 TRBD1
TGTGCCAGCAGCCTCATAGCACTAGGGTCTTACAATGAGCAGTTCTTC CASSLIALGSYNEQFF TRBV7-9 - TRBJ2-1 -
TGTGCCAGCAGTCCCGGTCGTAGCGGGTACAATGAGCAGTTCTTC CASSPGRSGYNEQFF TRBV6-5 - TRBJ2-1 TRBD2
TGTGCCAGCAGCTTAAATTTGGGACAGGGGAGCACCGGGGAGCTGTTTTTT CASSLNLGQGSTGELFF TRBV7-9 - TRBJ2-2 TRBD1
TGTGCCACCAGCAGAGATCTACTTCGGGGTGAGCAGTTCTTC CATSRDLLRGEQFF TRBV15 - TRBJ2-1 -
TGTGCCAGCAGCCCCCGGGACAGGGGCTACGAGCAGTACTTC CASSPRDRGYEQYF TRBV3-1/TRBV3-2 - TRBJ2-7 TRBD1
TGTGCCAGCAGCTTGGGGGGGACTAGCGCTCCAGATACGCAGTATTTT CASSLGGTSAPDTQYF TRBV5-4 - TRBJ2-3 TRBD2
TGTGCCAGCAGCGTAGCAGGGCGGGAGAGTACCGGGGAGCTGTTTTTT CASSVAGRESTGELFF TRBV9 - TRBJ2-2 TRBD2
TGTGCCAGTTCGAGGGCGGTAGGTACGCAGTATTTT CASSRAVGTQYF TRBV19 - TRBJ2-3 -
TGTGCCAGCAGTTACGACAGGGCTAACACTGAAGCTTTCTTT CASSYDRANTEAFF TRBV6-5 - TRBJ1-1 TRBD1
TGTGCCACCGGGAGACCGCGTGATGGCTACACCTTC CATGRPRDGYTF TRBV6-5 - TRBJ1-2 -
TGTGCCAGCAGCTTGGACGGGGTGAAGGAGACCCAGTACTTC CASSLDGVKETQYF TRBV5-5 once TRBJ2-5 -
TGTGCCAGCAGGGGACTAGCGGGTATAGGTGATACGCAGTATTTT CASRGLAGIGDTQYF TRBV2 - TRBJ2-3 TRBD2
TGTGCCAGCAGGAGGGGGACAGGGATTAACGAGCAGTACTTC CASRRGTGINEQYF TRBV28 - TRBJ2-7 TRBD1
TGCGCCAGCAGCTTGGCCCCGGACAGGGGCTACGAGCAGTACTTC CASSLAPDRGYEQYF TRBV5-1 - TRBJ2-7 TRBD1
TGTGCCAGCACCTCGAGACAGGGGGATAATGAGCAGTTCTTC CASTSRQGDNEQFF TRBV2 - TRBJ2-1 TRBD1
TGTGCCAGCAGCCAAGATTGGAGTGACAGGGGAGCGGGCTACACCTTC CASSQDWSDRGAGYTF TRBV4-2 - TRBJ1-2 TRBD1
TGTGCCAGTAGTGGGACAGGAATCGAGCAGTACTTC CASSGTGIEQYF TRBV19 - TRBJ2-7 TRBD1
TGTGCCAGCAAACCCCGGACTAGGGTGCATAATGAGCAGTTCTTC CASKPRTRVHNEQFF TRBV28 - TRBJ2-1 TRBD2
TGTGCCAGCAGCCAAGACGGGACTAGCGGGAGATCGGATGAGCAGTTCTTC CASSQDGTSGRSDEQFF TRBV3-1/TRBV3-2 - TRBJ2-1 TRBD2
TGTGCCAGCAGTGAAAGACTAGCTCCCTACGAGCAGTACTTC CASSERLAPYEQYF TRBV9 - TRBJ2-7 TRBD2
TGTGCCAGCAGCGTACAGTCCATGAACACTGAAGCTTTCTTT CASSVQSMNTEAFF TRBV9 - TRBJ1-1 -
TGTGCCAGCAGCCCTATATGGACAGGGGACTCCTACGAGCAGTACTTC CASSPIWTGDSYEQYF TRBV7-9 - TRBJ2-7 TRBD1
TGTGCCAGCCGGACAGGGAATCGAGCTTTCTTT CASRTGNRAFF TRBV18 - TRBJ1-1 TRBD1
TGTGCCAGCAGCTTGGGTTGGAGCGTCGGAGAGACCCAGTACTTC CASSLGWSVGETQYF TRBV7-9 - TRBJ2-5 -
TGTGCCAGCTCAAACGCCCCGCGCTCCAACGAGCAGTACTTC CASSNAPRSNEQYF TRBV28 - TRBJ2-7 -
TGTGCCAGCAGTTTCGGAACAGGGGTTAGTCAGCCCCAGCATTTT CASSFGTGVSQPQHF TRBV27 - TRBJ1-5 TRBD1
TGTGCCAGCAGCTTAGACGGGACAGGGGTCTTGGGCTACACCTTC CASSLDGTGVLGYTF TRBV7-8 once TRBJ1-2 TRBD1
TGTGCCAGCAGCTCCTTCGGGGGACTAGCGACCGGGGAGCTGTTTTTT CASSSFGGLATGELFF TRBV7-6 - TRBJ2-2 TRBD2